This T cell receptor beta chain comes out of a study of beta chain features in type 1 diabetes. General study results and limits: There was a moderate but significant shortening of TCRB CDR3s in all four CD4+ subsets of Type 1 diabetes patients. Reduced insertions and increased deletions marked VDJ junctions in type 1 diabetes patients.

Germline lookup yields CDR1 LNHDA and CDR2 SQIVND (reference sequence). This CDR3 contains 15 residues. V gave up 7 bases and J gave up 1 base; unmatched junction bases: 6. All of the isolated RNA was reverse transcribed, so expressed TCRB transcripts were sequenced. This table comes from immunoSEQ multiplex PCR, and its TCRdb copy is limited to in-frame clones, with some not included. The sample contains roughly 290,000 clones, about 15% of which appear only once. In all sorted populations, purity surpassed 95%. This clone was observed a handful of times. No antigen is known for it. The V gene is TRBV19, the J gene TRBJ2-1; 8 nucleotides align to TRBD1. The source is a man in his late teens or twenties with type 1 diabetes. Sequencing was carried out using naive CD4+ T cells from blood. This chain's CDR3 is CASTPDRVSYNEQFF. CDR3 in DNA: TGTGCCAGTACCCCGGACAGGGTGTCCTACAATGAGCAGTTCTTC.